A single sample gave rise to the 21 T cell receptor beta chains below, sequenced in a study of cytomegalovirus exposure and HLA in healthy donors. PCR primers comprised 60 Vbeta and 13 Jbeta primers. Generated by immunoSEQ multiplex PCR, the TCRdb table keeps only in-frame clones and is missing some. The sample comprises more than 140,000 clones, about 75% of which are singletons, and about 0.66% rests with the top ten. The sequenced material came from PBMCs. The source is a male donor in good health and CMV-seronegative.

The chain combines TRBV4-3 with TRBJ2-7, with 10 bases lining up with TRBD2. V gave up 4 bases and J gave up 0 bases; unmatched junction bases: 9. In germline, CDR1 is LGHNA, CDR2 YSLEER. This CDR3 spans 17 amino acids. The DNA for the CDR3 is TGCGCCAGCAGCCCCGGACTAGCGGAGGCGAGCTCCTACGAGCAGTACTTC. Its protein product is CASSPGLAEASSYEQYF.

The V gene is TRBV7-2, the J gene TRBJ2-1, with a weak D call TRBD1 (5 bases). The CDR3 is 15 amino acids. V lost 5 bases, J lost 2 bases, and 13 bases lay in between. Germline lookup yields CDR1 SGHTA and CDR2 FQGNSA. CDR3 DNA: TGTGCCAGCAGCATCTCCACAGGTACCTACAATGAGCAGTTCTTC. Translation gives CASSISTGTYNEQFF.

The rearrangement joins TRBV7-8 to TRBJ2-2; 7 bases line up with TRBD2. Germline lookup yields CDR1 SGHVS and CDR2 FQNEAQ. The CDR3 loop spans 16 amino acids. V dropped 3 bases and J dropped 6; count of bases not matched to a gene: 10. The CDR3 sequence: CASSLGGGAYSGELFF. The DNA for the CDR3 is TGTGCCAGCAGCTTGGGGGGGGGAGCCTATTCCGGGGAGCTGTTTTTT.

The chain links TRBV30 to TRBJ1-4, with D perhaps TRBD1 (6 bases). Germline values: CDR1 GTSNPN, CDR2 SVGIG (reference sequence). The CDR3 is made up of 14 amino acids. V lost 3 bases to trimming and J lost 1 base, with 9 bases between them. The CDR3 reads CAWRRGGTNEKLFF. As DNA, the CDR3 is TGTGCCTGGAGAAGGGGGGGAACTAATGAAAAACTGTTTTTT.

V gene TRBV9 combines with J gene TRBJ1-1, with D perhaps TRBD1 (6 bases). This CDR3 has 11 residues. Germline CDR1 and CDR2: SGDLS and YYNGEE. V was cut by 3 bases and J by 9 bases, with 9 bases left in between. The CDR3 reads CASSAGDKAFF. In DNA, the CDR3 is TGTGCCAGCAGCGCCGGGGACAAAGCTTTCTTT. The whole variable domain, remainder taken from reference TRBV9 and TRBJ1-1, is DSGVTQTPKHLITATGQRVTLRCSPRSGDLSVYWYQQSLDQGLQFLIQYYNGEERAKGNILERFSAQQFPDLHSELNLSSLELGDSALYFCASSAGDKAFFGQGTRLTVV.

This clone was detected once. The CDR3 DNA reads TGTGCCTGGAGTGTACTGAGGGCTAGCACTGAAGCTTTCTTT. This gives the protein CAWSVLRASTEAFF. The chain employs TRBV30 and TRBJ1-1, with D hard to call. The CDR3 spans 14 residues. The V end was cut by 0 bases, the J end by 4 bases, with 12 bases between. The germline CDR1 and CDR2 sequences are GTSNPN and SVGIG (reference sequence).

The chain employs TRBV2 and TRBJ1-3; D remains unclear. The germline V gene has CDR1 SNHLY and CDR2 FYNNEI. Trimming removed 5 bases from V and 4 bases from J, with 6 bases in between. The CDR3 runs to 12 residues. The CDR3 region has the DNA TGTGCCAGCAGTTCAGGCGGAAACACCATATATTTT. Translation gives CASSSGGNTIYF.

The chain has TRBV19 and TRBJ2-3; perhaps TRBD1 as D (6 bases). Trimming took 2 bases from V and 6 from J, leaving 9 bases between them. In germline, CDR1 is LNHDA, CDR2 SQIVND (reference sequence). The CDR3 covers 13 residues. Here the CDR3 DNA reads TGTGCCAGTAGTATACGACAGGCGGATACGCAGTATTTT. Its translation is CASSIRQADTQYF. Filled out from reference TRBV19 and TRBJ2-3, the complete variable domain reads DGGITQSPKYLFRKEGQNVTLSCEQNLNHDAMYWYRQDPGQGLRLIYYSQIVNDFQKGDIAEGYSVSREKKESFPLTVTSAQKNPTAFYLCASSIRQADTQYFGPGTRLTVL.

CDR3 amino acids: CASRLKSGGVYGYTF. Written as DNA, the CDR3 is TGTGCCAGCCGTCTAAAATCAGGGGGCGTCTATGGCTACACCTTC. This sequence joins TRBV27 and TRBJ1-2, with 8 bases lining up with TRBD1. Germline V gene sequence: CDR1 MNHEY, CDR2 SMNVEV (reference sequence). Germline trimming cut 8 bases from V and 4 bases from J; bases unmatched to any gene: 12. CDR3 size: 15 residues.

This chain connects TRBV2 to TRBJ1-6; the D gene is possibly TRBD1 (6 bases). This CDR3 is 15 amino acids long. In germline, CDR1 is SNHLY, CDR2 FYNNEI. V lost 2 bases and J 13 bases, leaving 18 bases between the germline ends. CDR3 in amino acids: CASSEWASQGSPLHF. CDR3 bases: TGTGCCAGCAGTGAATGGGCCAGCCAGGGGAGTCCCCTCCACTTT.

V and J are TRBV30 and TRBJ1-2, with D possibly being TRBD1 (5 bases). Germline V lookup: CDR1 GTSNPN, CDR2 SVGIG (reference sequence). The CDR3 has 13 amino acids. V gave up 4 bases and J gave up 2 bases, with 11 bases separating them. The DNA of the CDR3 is TGTGCCTGGAAGCGTCCAGGGAACTATGGCTACACCTTC. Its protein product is CAWKRPGNYGYTF.

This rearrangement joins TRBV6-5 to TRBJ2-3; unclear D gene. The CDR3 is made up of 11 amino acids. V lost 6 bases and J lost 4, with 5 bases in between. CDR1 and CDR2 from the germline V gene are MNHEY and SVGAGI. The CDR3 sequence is CASRRSDTQYF. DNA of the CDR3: TGTGCCAGCAGGCGATCAGATACGCAGTATTTT.

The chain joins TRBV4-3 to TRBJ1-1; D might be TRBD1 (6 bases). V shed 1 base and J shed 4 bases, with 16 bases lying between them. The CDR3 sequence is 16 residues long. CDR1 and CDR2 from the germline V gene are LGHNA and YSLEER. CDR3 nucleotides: TGCGCCAGCAGCCAAGGGGCGGCCGCGGGGGCCACTGAAGCTTTCTTT. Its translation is CASSQGAAAGATEAFF.

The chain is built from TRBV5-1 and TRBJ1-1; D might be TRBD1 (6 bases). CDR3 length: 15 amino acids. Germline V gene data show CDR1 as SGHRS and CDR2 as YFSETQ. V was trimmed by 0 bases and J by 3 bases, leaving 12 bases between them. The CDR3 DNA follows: TGCGCCAGCAGCTTGGCTCAGGGGAGGGACACTGAAGCTTTCTTT. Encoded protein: CASSLAQGRDTEAFF.

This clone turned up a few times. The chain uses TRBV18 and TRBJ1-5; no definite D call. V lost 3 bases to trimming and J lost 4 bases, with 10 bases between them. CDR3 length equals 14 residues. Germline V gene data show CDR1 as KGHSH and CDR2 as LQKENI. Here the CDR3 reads CASSPAAINQPQHF. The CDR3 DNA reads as TGTGCCAGCTCACCGGCAGCGATAAATCAGCCCCAGCATTTT.

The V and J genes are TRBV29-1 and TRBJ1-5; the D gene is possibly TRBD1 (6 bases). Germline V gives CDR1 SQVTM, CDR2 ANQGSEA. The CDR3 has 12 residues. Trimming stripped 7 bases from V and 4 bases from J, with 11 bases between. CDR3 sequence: CSAGTPNQPQHF. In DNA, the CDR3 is TGCAGCGCAGGGACACCGAATCAGCCCCAGCATTTT.

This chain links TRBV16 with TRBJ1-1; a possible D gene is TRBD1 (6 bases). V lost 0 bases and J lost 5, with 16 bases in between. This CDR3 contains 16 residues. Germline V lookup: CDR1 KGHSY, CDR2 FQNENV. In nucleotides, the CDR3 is TGTGCCAGCAGCCAATCGCCAGAGGGGGATATTACTGAAGCTTTCTTT. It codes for CASSQSPEGDITEAFF. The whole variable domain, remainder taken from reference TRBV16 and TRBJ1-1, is GEEVAQTPKHLVRGEGQKAKLYCAPIKGHSYVFWYQQVLKNEFKFLISFQNENVFDETGMPKERFSAKCLPNSPCSLEIQATKLEDSAVYFCASSQSPEGDITEAFFGQGTRLTVV.

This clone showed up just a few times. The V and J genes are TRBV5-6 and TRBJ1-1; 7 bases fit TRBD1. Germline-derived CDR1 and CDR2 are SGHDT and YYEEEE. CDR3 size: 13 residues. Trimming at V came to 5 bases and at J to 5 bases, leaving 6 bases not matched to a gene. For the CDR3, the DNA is TGTGCCAGCAGTGAGGGGGCTTGGACTGAAGCTTTCTTT. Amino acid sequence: CASSEGAWTEAFF.

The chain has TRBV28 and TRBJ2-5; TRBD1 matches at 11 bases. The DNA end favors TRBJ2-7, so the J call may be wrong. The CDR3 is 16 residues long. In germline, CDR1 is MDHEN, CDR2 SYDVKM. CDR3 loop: CASSLVPGQGVYEQYF. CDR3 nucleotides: TGTGCCAGCAGTTTGGTCCCGGGACAGGGGGTATACGAGCAGTACTTC.

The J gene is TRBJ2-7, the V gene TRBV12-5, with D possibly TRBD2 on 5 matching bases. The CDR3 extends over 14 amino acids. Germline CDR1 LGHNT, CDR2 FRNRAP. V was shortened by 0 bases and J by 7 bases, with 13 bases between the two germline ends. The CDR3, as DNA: TGTGCTAGTGGTTTGGTAACTGGGTCGGGGGAGCAGTACTTC. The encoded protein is CASGLVTGSGEQYF.

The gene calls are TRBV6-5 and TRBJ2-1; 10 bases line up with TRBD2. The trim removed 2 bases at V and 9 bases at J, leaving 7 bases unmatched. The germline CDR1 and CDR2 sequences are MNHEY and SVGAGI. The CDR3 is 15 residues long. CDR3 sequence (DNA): TGTGCCAGCAGTTACGCCACTAGCGGGGCGGGTGAGCAGTTCTTC. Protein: CASSYATSGAGEQFF.